The TCR beta chain described here comes from a study of patients and donors after allogeneic stem cell transplantation (dated by TCRdb to about 2020). This clonotype was found a few times. The specificity of this receptor is unknown. Base qualities were left out, and no much larger clone turns up one base away. In the germline V gene, CDR1 corresponds to MNHEY and CDR2 to SVGAGI. V is shortened by 0 bases, J by 4 bases, and the region joining them spans 10 bases. From the cysteine through the phenylalanine, the CDR3 covers 15 amino acids. Of the read, only the CDR3 DNA is kept; its 45 bases are in frame from base 1. Library construction relied on RT-PCR. Sequencer: NextSeq 550. TCRdb trimmed public reads at Q25 via fastp, called clones via MiXCR and kept in-frame beta chains. Records with the same CDR3 protein are collapsed into one entry carrying the most frequent genes and DNA. The sample contains approximately 140,000 distinct CDR3 sequences, about two fifths of them found a single time. The biggest ten clones account for less than 60% of the sample.

This TCR came from a human donor who was either an allogeneic HSCT recipient or a stem cell or donor lymphocyte infusion donor (not recorded which). It is not recorded whose cells these are; they may come from a transplant donor. The chain links TRBV6-5 with TRBJ1-3; no D gene can be assigned with confidence. Sequences were obtained from blood, either unsorted or a sorted T cell fraction (not recorded which). The CDR3 region reads CASSYSGPGGNTIYF. The DNA reads TGTGCCAGCAGTTACTCGGGCCCCGGGGGAAACACCATATATTTT.